The sequence of this TCR beta chain was determined in a study of shared clonotypes between healthy human individuals. Germline values: CDR1 MGHRA, CDR2 YSYEKL. The CDR3 contains 16 residues. Trimming took 1 base from V and 7 from J, leaving 17 bases between them. Profiling relied on immunoSEQ multiplex PCR, and the TCRdb table lists in-frame clones only, not all of them. The data hold around 440,000 clones, with around 77% observed a single time. The chain combines TRBV4-1 with TRBJ2-4, with D perhaps TRBD2 (5 bases). The sample comprised PBMCs. The sequence came from a woman between 40 and 50 years old in good health. Some clones in this sample may be carry-over from other donors' samples. CDR3 in amino acids: CASSQVEVRDGNIQYF. The DNA of the CDR3 is TGCGCCAGCAGCCAAGTGGAGGTTAGAGATGGGAACATTCAGTACTTC.